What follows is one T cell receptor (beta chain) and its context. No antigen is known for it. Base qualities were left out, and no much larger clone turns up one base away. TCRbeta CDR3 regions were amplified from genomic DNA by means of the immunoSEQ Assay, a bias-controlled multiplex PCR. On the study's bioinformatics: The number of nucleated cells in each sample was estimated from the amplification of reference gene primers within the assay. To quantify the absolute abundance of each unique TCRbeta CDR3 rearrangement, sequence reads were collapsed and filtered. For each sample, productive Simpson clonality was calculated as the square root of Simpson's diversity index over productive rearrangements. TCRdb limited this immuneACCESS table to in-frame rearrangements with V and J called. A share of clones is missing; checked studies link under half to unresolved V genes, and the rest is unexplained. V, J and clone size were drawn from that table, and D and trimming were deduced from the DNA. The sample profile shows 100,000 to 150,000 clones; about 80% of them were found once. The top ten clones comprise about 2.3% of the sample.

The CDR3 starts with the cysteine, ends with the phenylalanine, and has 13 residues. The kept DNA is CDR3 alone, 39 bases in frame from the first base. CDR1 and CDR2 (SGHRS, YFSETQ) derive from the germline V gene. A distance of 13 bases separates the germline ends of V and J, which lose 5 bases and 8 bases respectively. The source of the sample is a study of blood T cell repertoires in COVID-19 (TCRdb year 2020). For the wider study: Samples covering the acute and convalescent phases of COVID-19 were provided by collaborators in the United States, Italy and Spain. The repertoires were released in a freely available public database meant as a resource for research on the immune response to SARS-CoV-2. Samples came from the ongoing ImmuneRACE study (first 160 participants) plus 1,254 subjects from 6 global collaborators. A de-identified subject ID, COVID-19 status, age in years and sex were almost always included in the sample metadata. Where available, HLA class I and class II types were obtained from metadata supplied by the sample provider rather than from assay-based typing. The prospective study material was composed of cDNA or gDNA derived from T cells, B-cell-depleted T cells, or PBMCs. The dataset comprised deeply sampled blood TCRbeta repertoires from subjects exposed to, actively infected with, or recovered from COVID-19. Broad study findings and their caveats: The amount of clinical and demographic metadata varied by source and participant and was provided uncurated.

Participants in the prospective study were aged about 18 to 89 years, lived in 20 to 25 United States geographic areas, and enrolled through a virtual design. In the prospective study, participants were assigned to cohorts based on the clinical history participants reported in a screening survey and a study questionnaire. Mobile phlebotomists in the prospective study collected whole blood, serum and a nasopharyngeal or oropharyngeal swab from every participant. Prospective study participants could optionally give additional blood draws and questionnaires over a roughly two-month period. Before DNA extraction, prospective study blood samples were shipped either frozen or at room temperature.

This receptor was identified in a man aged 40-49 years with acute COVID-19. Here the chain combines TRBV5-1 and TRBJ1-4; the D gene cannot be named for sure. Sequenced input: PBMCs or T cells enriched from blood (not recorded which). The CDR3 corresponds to CASRLWVQEKLFF. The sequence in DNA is TGCGCCAGCAGGCTTTGGGTACAGGAAAAACTGTTTTTT.